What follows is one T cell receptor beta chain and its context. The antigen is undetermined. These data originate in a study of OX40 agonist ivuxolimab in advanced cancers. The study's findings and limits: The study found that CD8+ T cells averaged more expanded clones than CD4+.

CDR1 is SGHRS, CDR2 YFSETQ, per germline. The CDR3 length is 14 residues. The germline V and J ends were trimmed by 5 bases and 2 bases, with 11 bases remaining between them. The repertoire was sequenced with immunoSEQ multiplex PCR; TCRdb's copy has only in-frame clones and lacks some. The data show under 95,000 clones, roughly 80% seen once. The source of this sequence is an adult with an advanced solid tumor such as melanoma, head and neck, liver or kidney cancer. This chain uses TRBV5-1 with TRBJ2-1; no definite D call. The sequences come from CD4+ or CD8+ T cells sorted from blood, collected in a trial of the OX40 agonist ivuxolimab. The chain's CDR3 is CASSSALTYNEQFF. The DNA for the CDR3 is TGCGCCAGCAGTAGTGCCTTGACCTACAATGAGCAGTTCTTC.